This TCR beta chain was found in a study of CD8 T cells in ankylosing spondylitis. Findings of the study overall: Disease-associated clones were reportedly significantly overrepresented in matched ankylosing spondylitis synovial fluid. Ankylosing spondylitis blood seemed to carry a telltale TCR beta motif made of eight or nine highly homologous variants. Prior work had noted some motif variants in reactive arthritis blood and synovial fluid.

This clonotype showed up just a few times. The antigen remains undetermined. TCR beta libraries were made by quantitative 5'-RACE with molecular barcodes. TCRdb independently ran MiXCR on the 5' RACE reads; one entry per CDR3 protein. Among 150,000 to 200,000 distinct CDR3 sequences, 15% to 20% were seen once, and the ten largest hold approximately 7.8%. The clonotype originates from a male donor with ankylosing spondylitis or in good health (not recorded which). Specimen: blood, either unsorted or a sorted T cell fraction (not recorded which).

The CDR3 sequence is CSVVRVYGSYEQYF. The CDR3 region has the DNA TGCAGCGTTGTACGGGTATACGGCTCCTACGAGCAGTACTTC. The rearrangement links TRBV29-1 to TRBJ2-7, with no clear D. CDR1 is SQVTM, CDR2 ANQGSEA, per germline. This CDR3 contains 14 residues. Trimming pared 4 bases from V and 0 bases from J, leaving 13 bases between.